This T cell receptor (beta chain) is from a study of blood T cell repertoires in COVID-19. Study information: Researchers got acute and convalescent COVID-19 samples from the United States, Italy and Spain.

Some clones are missing from TCRdb's copy, which holds only in-frame ones; the method was immunoSEQ multiplex PCR. The sample contains about 250,000 clones, roughly 89% of which appear only once. Looked up from germline, CDR1 is SGHTA and CDR2 is FQGNSA. The CDR3 length is 16 residues. The junction had 9 bases not matched to a gene; V was cut back by 4 bases and J by 1 base. The TCR was taken from a woman in her thirties or forties who had recovered from COVID-19. The sample was peripheral blood. V is TRBV7-2 and J is TRBJ2-7, with 8 positions matching TRBD2. The CDR3 DNA reads TGTGCCAGCAGCTCCGTCTGGGCGGGGGGATCCTACGAGCAGTACTTC. It translates to CASSSVWAGGSYEQYF.